Sequencing of this T cell receptor beta chain was carried out in a study of tumor-infiltrating lymphocytes in localized non-small cell lung cancer. Clones were sequenced by immunoSEQ multiplex PCR, and TCRdb holds only the in-frame ones, with some missing. The sample gives 15,000 to 20,000 clones, more than 60% of which show up once; approximately 6.8% is in the top ten. The V gene lost 1 base and the J gene lost 3 bases, with 7 bases spanning the gap. Germline V gene sequence: CDR1 SGHTA, CDR2 FQGNSA. The CDR3 loop spans 14 amino acids. Sequencing used lung tumor tissue. The sequence was obtained from a human donor with non-small cell lung cancer. The chain is built from TRBV7-2 and TRBJ2-1; weak D call: TRBD1 (5 bases). The CDR3 DNA reads TGTGCCAGCAGCTTAGAGGGGTACTACAATGAGCAGTTCTTC. Translating gives CASSLEGYYNEQFF.